This TCR beta chain comes out of a study of blood T cell repertoires in COVID-19. CDR3 length equals 15 residues. V was cut by 0 bases and J by 6 bases, with 9 bases left in between. The germline gives CDR1 SGHDN, CDR2 FVKESK. As processed by the authors: Reference gene primer amplification yielded estimated nucleated cell counts. Clones were sequenced by immunoSEQ multiplex PCR, and TCRdb holds only the in-frame ones, with some missing. That table is the source of V, J and clone size, and D and trimming were worked out from the DNA. The sample has about 270,000 clones; 70% to 90% are singletons. The clonotype was recovered from a woman aged 70-85 years with acute or convalescent COVID-19. V gene TRBV14 combines with J gene TRBJ1-6, with a tentative D call TRBD1 (5 bases). Sequences were obtained from peripheral blood. CDR3 region: CASSQETGGNSPLHF. The CDR3 DNA follows: TGTGCCAGCAGCCAAGAAACAGGTGGTAATTCACCCCTCCACTTT.